This T cell receptor (beta chain) was retrieved from a study of shared clonotypes between healthy human individuals. Whole-study findings and limits: Genetic and exposure-history diversity was limited by the few donors. Across subsets, estimated richness was generally greater for naive than for memory populations.

Sequencing was performed with immunoSEQ multiplex PCR; in TCRdb, only in-frame clones are kept and a portion is missing. The sample yields 2 million to 2.5 million clones, more than 85% seen once. Only Caucasian adults living in Nashville, Tennessee served as donors. Into CD45RA+ naive and CD45RA-negative memory subsets, the CD4+ cells were split. Germline trimming cut 4 bases from V and 4 bases from J; bases unmatched to any gene: 5. This CDR3 contains 14 residues. Germline CDR1 reads MNHNY; CDR2 reads SVGAGI (reference sequence). Concerning this clone: Its antigen is not identified.

The chain couples TRBV6-6 to TRBJ2-7, with TRBD1 identical over 9 bases. The TCR comes from a man aged 18 to 29 in good health. Some clones in this sample may be carry-over from other donors' samples. Sequencing was done on a sample of naive CD4+ T cells from PBMCs. As for subset: CD45RA+ positively selected. The CDR3 here is CASSLGQGTYEQYF. As DNA, the CDR3 is TGTGCCAGCAGTTTGGGACAGGGCACATACGAGCAGTACTTC.